This TCR beta chain was identified during a study of blood T cell repertoires in COVID-19. Study summary: T cells, B-cell-depleted T cells, or PBMCs provided the cDNA or gDNA that served as material.

Per the germline V gene, CDR1 is MNHEY and CDR2 is SMNVEV (reference sequence). The CDR3 has 14 amino acids. Trimming took 6 bases from V and 6 from J; bases not matched to a gene: 4. Per the original data handling: Amplification with reference gene primers provided the estimates of nucleated cell counts. Data came from immunoSEQ multiplex PCR; TCRdb stores just in-frame clones and leaves some out. V and J calls and clone size are given by that table; D and trimming were obtained from the DNA. The sample holds about 160,000 clones, around 81% seen once. Which cohort a participant joined came from the clinical history participants gave. Cohort 3 recovered donors had two negative PCRs, clearance, or symptom resolution.

This clonotype was obtained from a man between 40 and 49 years old who had recovered from COVID-19. The chain employs TRBV27 and TRBJ2-2; the match to TRBD1 covers 10 bases. Input material: PBMCs or T cells enriched from blood (not recorded which). CDR3 bases: TGTGCCAGCAGAGGGACAGGGGAGTCCGGGGAGCTGTTTTTT. Its translation: CASRGTGESGELFF.